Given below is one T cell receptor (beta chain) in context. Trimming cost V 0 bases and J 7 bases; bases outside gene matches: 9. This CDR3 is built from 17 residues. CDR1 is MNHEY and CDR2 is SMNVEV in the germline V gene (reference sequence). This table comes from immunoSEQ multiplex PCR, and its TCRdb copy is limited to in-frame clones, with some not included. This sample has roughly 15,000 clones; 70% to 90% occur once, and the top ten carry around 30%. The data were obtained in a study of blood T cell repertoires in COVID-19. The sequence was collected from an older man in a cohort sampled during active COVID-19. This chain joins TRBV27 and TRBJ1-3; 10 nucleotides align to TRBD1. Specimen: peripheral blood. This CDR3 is CASSLSFVPGQGNTIYF. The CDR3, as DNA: TGTGCCAGCAGTTTATCCTTCGTTCCGGGACAGGGGAACACCATATATTTT.